This T cell receptor (beta chain) stems from a study of blood T cell repertoires in COVID-19. Study context: Specimens from acute and convalescent COVID-19 originated in the United States, Italy and Spain. PBMCs, B-cell-depleted T cells, or T cells provided the cDNA or gDNA that made up the material.

Profiling relied on immunoSEQ multiplex PCR, and the TCRdb table lists in-frame clones only, not all of them. This table holds about 160,000 clones, 82% found once. Germline V gene sequence: CDR1 LGHNA, CDR2 YSLEER. The CDR3 runs to 21 residues. With 0 bases removed from V and 0 bases from J, the gap between germline ends came to 21 bases. This clone came up many times. The V call is TRBV4-3, the J call TRBJ2-6, with a possible D match to TRBD2 (7 bases). Sequencing input: peripheral blood. The source is a human donor with acute or convalescent COVID-19. The donor label of this sample is uncertain. CDR3 residues: CASSQDPLGGAQVSGANVLTF. CDR3 sequence (DNA): TGCGCCAGCAGCCAAGATCCCTTGGGGGGGGCACAGGTCTCTGGGGCCAACGTCCTGACTTTC.